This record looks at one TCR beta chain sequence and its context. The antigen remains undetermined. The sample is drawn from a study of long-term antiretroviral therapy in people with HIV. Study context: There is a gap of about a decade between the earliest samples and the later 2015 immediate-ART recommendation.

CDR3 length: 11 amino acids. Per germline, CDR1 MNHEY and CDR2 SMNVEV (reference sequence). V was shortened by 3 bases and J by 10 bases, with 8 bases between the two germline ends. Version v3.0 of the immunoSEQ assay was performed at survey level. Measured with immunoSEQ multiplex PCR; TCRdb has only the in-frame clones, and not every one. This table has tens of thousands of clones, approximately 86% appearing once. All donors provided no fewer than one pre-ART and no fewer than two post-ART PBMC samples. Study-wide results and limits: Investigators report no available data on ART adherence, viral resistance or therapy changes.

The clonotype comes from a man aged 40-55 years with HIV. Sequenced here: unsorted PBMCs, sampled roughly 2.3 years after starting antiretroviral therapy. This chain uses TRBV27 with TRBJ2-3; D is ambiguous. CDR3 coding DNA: TGTGCCAGCAGTTTGGGCGTCGCGCAGTATTTT. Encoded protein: CASSLGVAQYF.